Shown below are 13 T cell receptor beta chains from a single sample sequenced in a study of cytomegalovirus exposure and HLA in healthy donors. Both 60 Vbeta primers and 13 Jbeta primers went into the PCR. The method was immunoSEQ multiplex PCR; TCRdb's version includes in-frame clones alone and lacks a portion of them. The sample comprises some 170,000 clones, 72% of which are singletons, and 2% to 2.5% rests with the top ten. The material sequenced was PBMCs. These receptors came from a human donor in good health.

The chain combines TRBV11-3 with TRBJ2-2; 7 nucleotides line up with TRBD1. Germline CDR1 and CDR2: SGHNT and YENEEA. The CDR3 contains 14 residues. With V trimmed by 4 bases and J by 9 bases, 8 bases remained unmatched. This chain's CDR3 is CASSSYRGSRELFF. The CDR3 DNA follows: TGTGCCAGCAGCTCATACAGGGGCTCGAGGGAGCTGTTTTTT.

The chain recombines TRBV19 with TRBJ1-2, with D maybe TRBD1 (6 bases). The germline CDR1 and CDR2 sequences are LNHDA and SQIVND (reference sequence). This CDR3 region has 13 residues. The V end was cut by 3 bases, the J end by 2 bases, with 7 bases between. CDR3 nucleotides: TGTGCCAGTAGTATCCAGGGGAACTATGGCTACACCTTC. This translates into CASSIQGNYGYTF. Looking up the rest from reference TRBV19 and TRBJ1-2 gives the full variable domain: DGGITQSPKYLFRKEGQNVTLSCEQNLNHDAMYWYRQDPGQGLRLIYYSQIVNDFQKGDIAEGYSVSREKKESFPLTVTSAQKNPTAFYLCASSIQGNYGYTFGSGTRLTVV.

The chain recombines TRBV27 with TRBJ2-7; 8 bases are shared with TRBD1. CDR3 length: 14 residues. Germline-derived CDR1 and CDR2 are MNHEY and SMNVEV (reference sequence). J was trimmed by 4 bases and V by 7 bases; bases with no gene match: 9. This CDR3 is CASNPTGAGYEQYF. In nucleotides, the CDR3 is TGTGCCAGCAACCCGACAGGGGCCGGGTACGAGCAGTACTTC.

The V gene is TRBV5-5, the J gene TRBJ2-3, with 12 bases fitting TRBD2. Germline CDR1 SGHKS, CDR2 YYEKEE (reference sequence). This CDR3 is built from 16 residues. With V trimmed by 0 bases and J by 5 bases, 4 bases remained unmatched. The CDR3 nucleotides are TGTGCCAGCAGCTTGGGGGCTAGCGGGGGGGGAGATACGCAGTATTTT. Amino acid sequence: CASSLGASGGGDTQYF.

The V call is TRBV6-1, the J call TRBJ2-7; tentative D call: TRBD1 (6 bases). Per germline, CDR1 MNHNS and CDR2 SASEGT. V was trimmed by 1 base and J by 3 bases, leaving 16 bases between them. The CDR3 spans 16 residues. CDR3 sequence reads: CASSEVLVGAYYEQYF. The CDR3, as DNA: TGTGCCAGCAGTGAAGTGTTGGTGGGGGCCTACTACGAGCAGTACTTC.

J is TRBJ1-1 and V is TRBV5-1; 8 positions match TRBD1. Germline trimming cut 4 bases from V and 9 bases from J; bases unmatched to any gene: 5. This CDR3 comprises 12 residues. The germline V gene encodes CDR1 SGHRS and CDR2 YFSETQ. For the CDR3, the DNA is TGCGCCAGCAGCGCGGACAGGGTCCAAGCTTTCTTT. Its translation: CASSADRVQAFF.

The V gene is TRBV9, the J gene TRBJ2-2; 9 bases fit TRBD1. The CDR3 is 16 residues long. CDR1 and CDR2 (germline): SGDLS, YYNGEE. V shed 4 bases and J 5 bases; nucleotides not matched to a gene: 9. The CDR3, as DNA: TGTGCCAGCAGCTACCTTGACAGGGGGAATACCGGGGAGCTGTTTTTT. Translating gives CASSYLDRGNTGELFF.

V usage is TRBV18 and J usage is TRBJ2-1, with 14 bases that match TRBD2. The ends lost 3 bases at V and 2 bases at J; junction bases unmatched: 9. In germline, CDR1 is KGHSH, CDR2 LQKENI. The CDR3 has 19 amino acids. The CDR3 here is CASSPLTGTSGGTYNEQFF. In nucleotides, the CDR3 is TGTGCCAGCTCACCCCTAACGGGGACTAGCGGGGGTACCTACAATGAGCAGTTCTTC.

This chain connects TRBV25-1 to TRBJ2-7; TRBD2 agrees at 8 bases. Germline CDR1 MGHDK, CDR2 SYGVNS. V trimming: 4 bases; J trimming: 3 bases; junction bases outside the gene matches: 5. CDR3 length: 14 amino acids. CDR3 residues: CASSGAGGLYEQYF. CDR3 bases: TGTGCCAGCAGTGGGGCGGGGGGACTCTACGAGCAGTACTTC.

The rearrangement uses TRBV14 and TRBJ1-6; D is ambiguous. The germline CDR1 and CDR2 sequences are SGHDN and FVKESK. With 1 base removed from V and 9 bases from J, the gap between germline ends came to 10 bases. The CDR3 sequence is 14 residues long. The CDR3 is CASSQVSGSSPLHF. The CDR3, as DNA: TGTGCCAGCAGCCAAGTATCTGGGAGTTCACCCCTCCACTTT.

The J gene is TRBJ2-7, the V gene TRBV18; D is perhaps TRBD1 (5 bases). CDR3 length: 13 residues. Trimming pared 3 bases from V and 2 bases from J, leaving 8 bases between. Germline V gene data show CDR1 as KGHSH and CDR2 as LQKENI. This CDR3 reads CASSPGRAYEQYF. The CDR3 bases are TGTGCCAGCTCACCGGGCAGGGCCTACGAGCAGTACTTC.

This sequence joins TRBV19 and TRBJ1-1, with no clear D. CDR3 length: 11 residues. Germline V gives CDR1 LNHDA, CDR2 SQIVND (reference sequence). Trimming removed 1 base at V and 8 bases at J, with 5 bases between. The CDR3, as DNA: TGTGCCAGTAGTATAGTGACAGAAGCTTTCTTT. Its translation is CASSIVTEAFF.

The chain employs TRBV11-2 and TRBJ1-1, with TRBD1 matching 7 bases. V trimming: 3 bases; J trimming: 1 base; junction bases outside the gene matches: 8. Looked up from germline, CDR1 is SGHAT and CDR2 is FQNNGV. This CDR3 comprises 16 residues. The CDR3 is CASSFAYRGKNTEAFF. As DNA, the CDR3 is TGTGCCAGCAGCTTCGCATACAGGGGTAAGAACACTGAAGCTTTCTTT.